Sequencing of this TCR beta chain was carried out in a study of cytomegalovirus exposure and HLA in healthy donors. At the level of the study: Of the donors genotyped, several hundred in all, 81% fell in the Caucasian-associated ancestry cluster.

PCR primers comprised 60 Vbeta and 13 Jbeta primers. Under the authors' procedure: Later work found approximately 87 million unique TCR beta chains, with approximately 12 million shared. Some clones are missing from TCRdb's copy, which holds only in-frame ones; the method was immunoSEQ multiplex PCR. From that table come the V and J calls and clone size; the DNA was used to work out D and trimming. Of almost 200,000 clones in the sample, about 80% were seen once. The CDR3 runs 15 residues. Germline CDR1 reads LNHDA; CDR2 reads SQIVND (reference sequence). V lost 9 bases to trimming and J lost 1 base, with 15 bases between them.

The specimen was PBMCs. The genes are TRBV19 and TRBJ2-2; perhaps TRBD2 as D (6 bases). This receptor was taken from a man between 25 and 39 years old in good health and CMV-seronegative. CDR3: CASARDFLNTGELFF. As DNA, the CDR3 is TGTGCCAGCGCGAGGGACTTTTTGAACACCGGGGAGCTGTTTTTT.